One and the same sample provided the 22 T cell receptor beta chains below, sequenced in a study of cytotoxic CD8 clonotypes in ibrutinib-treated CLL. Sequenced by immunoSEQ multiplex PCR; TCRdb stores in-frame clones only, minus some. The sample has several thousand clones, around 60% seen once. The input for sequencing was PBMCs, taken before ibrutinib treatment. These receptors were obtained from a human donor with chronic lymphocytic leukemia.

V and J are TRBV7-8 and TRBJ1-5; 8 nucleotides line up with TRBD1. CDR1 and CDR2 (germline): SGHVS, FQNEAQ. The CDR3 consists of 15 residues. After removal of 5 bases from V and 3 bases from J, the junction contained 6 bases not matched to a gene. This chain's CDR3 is CASSRMTGVNQPQHF. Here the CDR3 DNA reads TGTGCCAGCAGCCGAATGACAGGGGTCAATCAGCCCCAGCATTTT.

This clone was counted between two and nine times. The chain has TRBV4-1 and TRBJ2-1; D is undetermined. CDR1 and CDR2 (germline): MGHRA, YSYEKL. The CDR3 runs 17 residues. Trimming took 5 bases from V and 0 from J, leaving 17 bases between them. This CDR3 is CASSSQLLPTSYNEQFF. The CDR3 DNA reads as TGCGCCAGCAGCTCTCAACTCTTACCTACCTCCTACAATGAGCAGTTCTTC.

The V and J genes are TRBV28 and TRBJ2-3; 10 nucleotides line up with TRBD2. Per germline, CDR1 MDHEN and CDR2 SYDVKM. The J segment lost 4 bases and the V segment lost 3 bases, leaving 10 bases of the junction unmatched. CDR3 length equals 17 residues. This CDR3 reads CASSLRSGRARADTQYF. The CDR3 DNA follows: TGTGCCAGCAGTTTGAGAAGCGGGAGGGCCCGGGCAGATACGCAGTATTTT.

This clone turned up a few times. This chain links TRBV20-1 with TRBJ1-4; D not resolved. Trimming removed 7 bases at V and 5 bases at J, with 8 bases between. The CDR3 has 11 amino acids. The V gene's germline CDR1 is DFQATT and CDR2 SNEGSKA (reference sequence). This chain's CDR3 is CSGVGNEKLFF. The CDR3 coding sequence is TGCAGTGGTGTTGGGAATGAAAAACTGTTTTTT.

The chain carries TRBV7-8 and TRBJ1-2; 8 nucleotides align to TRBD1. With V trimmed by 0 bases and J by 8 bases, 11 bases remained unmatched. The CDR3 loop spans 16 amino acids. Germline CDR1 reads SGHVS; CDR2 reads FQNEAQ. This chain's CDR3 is CASSLAGPDRVEGYTF. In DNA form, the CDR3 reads TGTGCCAGCAGCTTAGCCGGGCCGGACAGGGTGGAAGGCTACACCTTC.

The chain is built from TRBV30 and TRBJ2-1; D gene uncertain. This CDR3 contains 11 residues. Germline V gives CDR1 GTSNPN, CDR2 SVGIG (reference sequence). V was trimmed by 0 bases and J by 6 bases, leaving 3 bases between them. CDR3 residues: CAWSVANEQFF. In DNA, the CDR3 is TGTGCCTGGAGTGTAGCCAATGAGCAGTTCTTC.

CDR3 loop: CASSLIQGDEKLFF. The CDR3 DNA follows: TGTGCCAGCAGTTTAATCCAGGGGGACGAAAAACTGTTTTTT. V gene TRBV27 combines with J gene TRBJ1-4; TRBD1 agrees at 7 bases. Losses at the gene ends were 2 bases for V and 8 bases for J; bases not matched to a gene: 5. Looked up from germline, CDR1 is MNHEY and CDR2 is SMNVEV (reference sequence). This CDR3 region has 14 residues. Together with reference TRBV27 and TRBJ1-4, the CDR3 gives the full variable domain: EAQVTQNPRYLITVTGKKLTVTCSQNMNHEYMSWYRQDPGLGLRQIYYSMNVEVTDKGDVPEGYKVSRKEKRNFPLILESPSPNQTSLYFCASSLIQGDEKLFFGSGTQLSVL.

The CDR3 region is CASSLRASPPTGELFF. In DNA, the CDR3 is TGTGCCAGCAGCTTAAGGGCTAGTCCTCCCACCGGGGAGCTGTTTTTT. The V call is TRBV7-3, the J call TRBJ2-2; D is undetermined. V lost 1 base to trimming and J lost 4 bases, with 13 bases between them. This CDR3 comprises 16 residues. Germline-derived CDR1 and CDR2 are SGHTA and FQGTGA.

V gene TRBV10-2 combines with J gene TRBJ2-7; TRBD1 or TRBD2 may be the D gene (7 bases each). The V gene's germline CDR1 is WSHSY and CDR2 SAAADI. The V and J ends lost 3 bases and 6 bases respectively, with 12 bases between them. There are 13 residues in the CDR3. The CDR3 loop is CASSEQGRGEQYF. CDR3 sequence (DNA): TGCGCCAGCAGTGAACAGGGGAGGGGCGAGCAGTACTTC.

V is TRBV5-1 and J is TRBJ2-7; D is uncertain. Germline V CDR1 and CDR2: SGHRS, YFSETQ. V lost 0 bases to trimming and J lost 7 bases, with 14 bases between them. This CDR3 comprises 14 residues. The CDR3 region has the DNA TGCGCCAGCAGCTTGGTACCAGGACCTGGGGAGCAGTACTTC. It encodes CASSLVPGPGEQYF.

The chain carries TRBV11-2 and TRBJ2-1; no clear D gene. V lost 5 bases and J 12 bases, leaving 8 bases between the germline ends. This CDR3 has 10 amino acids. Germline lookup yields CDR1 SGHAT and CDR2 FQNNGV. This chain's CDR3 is CASSLDRQFF. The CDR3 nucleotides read TGTGCCAGCAGCCTGGATAGGCAGTTCTTC.

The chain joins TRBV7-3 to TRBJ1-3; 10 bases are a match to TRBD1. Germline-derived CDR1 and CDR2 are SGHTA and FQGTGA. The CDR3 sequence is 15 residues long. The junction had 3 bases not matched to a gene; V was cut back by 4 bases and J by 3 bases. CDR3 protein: CASSSDRGFGNTIYF. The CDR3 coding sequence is TGTGCCAGCAGCTCGGACAGGGGGTTTGGAAACACCATATATTTT.

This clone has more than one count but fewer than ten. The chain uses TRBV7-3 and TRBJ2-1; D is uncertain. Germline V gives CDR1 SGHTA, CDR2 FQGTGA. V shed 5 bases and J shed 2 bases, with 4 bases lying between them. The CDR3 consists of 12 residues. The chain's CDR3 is CASSGTYNEQFF. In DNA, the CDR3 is TGTGCCAGCAGCGGAACCTACAATGAGCAGTTCTTC.

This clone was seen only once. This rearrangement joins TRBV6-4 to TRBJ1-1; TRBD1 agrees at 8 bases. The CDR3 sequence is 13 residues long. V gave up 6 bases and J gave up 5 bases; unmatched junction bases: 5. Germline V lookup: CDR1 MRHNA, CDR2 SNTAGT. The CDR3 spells CASSQGAGTEAFF. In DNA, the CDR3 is TGTGCCAGCAGCCAGGGGGCCGGAACTGAAGCTTTCTTT.

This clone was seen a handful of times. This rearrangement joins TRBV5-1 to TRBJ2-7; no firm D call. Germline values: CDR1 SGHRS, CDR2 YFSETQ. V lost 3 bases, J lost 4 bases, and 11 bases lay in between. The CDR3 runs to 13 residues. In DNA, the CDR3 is TGCGCCAGCAGCTCCATCGGCGAATACGAGCAGTACTTC. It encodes CASSSIGEYEQYF.

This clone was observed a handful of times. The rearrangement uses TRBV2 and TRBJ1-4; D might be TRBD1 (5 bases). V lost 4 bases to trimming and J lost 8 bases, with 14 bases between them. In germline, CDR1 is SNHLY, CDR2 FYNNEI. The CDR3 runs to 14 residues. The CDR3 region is CASSANRNSEKLFF. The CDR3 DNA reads TGTGCCAGCAGTGCGAACAGGAACAGCGAAAAACTGTTTTTT.

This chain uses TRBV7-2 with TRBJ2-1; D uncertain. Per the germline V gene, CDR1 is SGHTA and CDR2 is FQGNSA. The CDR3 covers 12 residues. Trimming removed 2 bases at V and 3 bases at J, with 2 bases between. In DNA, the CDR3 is TGTGCCAGCAGCTTACGCTACAATGAGCAGTTCTTC. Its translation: CASSLRYNEQFF.

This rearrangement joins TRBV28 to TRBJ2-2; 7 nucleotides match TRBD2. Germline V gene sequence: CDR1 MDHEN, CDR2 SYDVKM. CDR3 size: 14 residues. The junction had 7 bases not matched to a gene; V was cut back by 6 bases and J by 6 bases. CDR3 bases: TGTGCCAGCAGACTAGCGTCACAAGCCGGGGAGCTGTTTTTT. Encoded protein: CASRLASQAGELFF.

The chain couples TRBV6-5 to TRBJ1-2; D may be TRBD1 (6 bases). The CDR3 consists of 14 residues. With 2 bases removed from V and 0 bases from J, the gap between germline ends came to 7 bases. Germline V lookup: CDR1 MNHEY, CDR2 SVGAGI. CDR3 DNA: TGTGCCAGCAGTTACACAGGGACTAACTATGGCTACACCTTC. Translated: CASSYTGTNYGYTF.

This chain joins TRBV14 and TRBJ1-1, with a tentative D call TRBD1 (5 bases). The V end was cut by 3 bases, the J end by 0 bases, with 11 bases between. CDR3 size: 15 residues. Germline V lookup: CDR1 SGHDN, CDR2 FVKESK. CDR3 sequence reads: CASSHLRQLNTEAFF. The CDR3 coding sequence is TGTGCCAGCAGCCACTTACGACAGCTGAACACTGAAGCTTTCTTT.

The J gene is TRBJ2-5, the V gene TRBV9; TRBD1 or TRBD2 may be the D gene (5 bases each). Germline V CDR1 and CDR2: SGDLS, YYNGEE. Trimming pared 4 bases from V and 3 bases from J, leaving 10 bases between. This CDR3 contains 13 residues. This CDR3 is CASSWDGEETQYF. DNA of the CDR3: TGTGCCAGCAGCTGGGACGGGGAAGAGACCCAGTACTTC.

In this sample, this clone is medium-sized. This CDR3 is CASSLGTGARDYEQYF. The DNA for the CDR3 is TGTGCCAGCAGTTTGGGGACGGGGGCCCGTGACTACGAGCAGTACTTC. This chain uses TRBV6-5 with TRBJ2-7, with D perhaps TRBD1 or TRBD2 (6 bases each). CDR1 and CDR2 from the germline V gene are MNHEY and SVGAGI. CDR3 size: 16 residues. With 4 bases removed from V and 3 bases from J, the gap between germline ends came to 19 bases.